The next 32 T cell receptor beta chains were all read from a single sample in a study of identical twins' blood T cells. TCRdb re-derived calls from the 5' RACE reads in MiXCR, one entry per CDR3 protein. The sample records 300,000 to 400,000 distinct CDR3 sequences, about 28% being singletons. The sequencing sample was made of PBMCs. The receptor source for this set is a woman between 18 and 55 years old in good health.

The gene calls are TRBV12-3 or TRBV12-4 and TRBJ1-5; tentatively, D is TRBD1 (5 bases). The CDR3 is made up of 15 amino acids. The V gene lost 4 bases and the J gene lost 2 bases, with 12 bases spanning the gap. The CDR3 reads CASSSGEEGNQPQHF. As DNA, the CDR3 is TGTGCCAGCAGTTCGGGGGAGGAAGGCAATCAGCCCCAGCATTTT.

Ten or more counts support this clonotype. The rearrangement joins TRBV7-6 to TRBJ1-1, with a possible D match to TRBD1 (5 bases). Germline CDR1 and CDR2: SGHVS and FNYEAQ. This CDR3 comprises 13 residues. Trimming removed 10 bases at V and 1 base at J, with 13 bases between. CDR3 protein: CAIGRGANTEAFF. The CDR3 DNA sequence: TGTGCCATCGGACGTGGGGCGAACACTGAAGCTTTCTTT.

As for this clonotype: One junction end disagrees with the germline gene, perhaps due to a read error. This chain connects TRBV3-1 to TRBJ1-1; possible D gene TRBD1, 6 bases. CDR1 is LGHDT and CDR2 is YNNKEL in the germline V gene (reference sequence). This CDR3 contains 13 residues. The CDR3 nucleotides read TGTGCCAACAGCCAGGGGAGGAACACTGAAGCTTTCTTT. Amino acids: CANSQGRNTEAFF.

This clonotype has a handful of counts. The chain combines TRBV10-3 with TRBJ1-5, with 7 bases identical to TRBD1. There are 13 residues in the CDR3. In germline, CDR1 is ENHRY, CDR2 SYGVKD. V shed 7 bases and J 3 bases; nucleotides not matched to a gene: 3. CDR3 protein: CAITDRDNQPQHF. The CDR3 DNA reads as TGTGCCATCACAGACAGGGACAATCAGCCCCAGCATTTT.

This clonotype was seen repeatedly, ten times or more. V gene TRBV20-1 combines with J gene TRBJ1-2, with D possibly matching TRBD1 (5 bases). CDR1 and CDR2 (germline): DFQATT, SNEGSKA (reference sequence). V was trimmed by 6 bases and J by 2 bases, leaving 10 bases between them. The CDR3 is made up of 12 amino acids. Here the CDR3 reads CSAAPGNYGYTF. Here the CDR3 DNA reads TGCAGTGCGGCACCAGGGAACTATGGCTACACCTTC.

About this clonotype itself: A much larger clone differs by one base, so this may be a read error. The chain employs TRBV29-1 and TRBJ1-1, with D possibly being TRBD1 (5 bases). Germline CDR1 is SQVTM and CDR2 is ANQGSEA. This CDR3 has 11 residues. CDR3 loop: CSVKEGTEAFF. As DNA, the CDR3 is TGCAGCGTTAAAGAGGGGACTGAAGCTTTCTTT. Full variable domain (remainder filled in from reference TRBV29-1 and TRBJ1-1): SAVISQKPSRDICQRGTSLTIQCQVDSQVTMMFWYRQQPGQSLTLIATANQGSEATYESGFVIDKFPISRPNLTFSTLTVSNMSPEDSSIYLCSVKEGTEAFFGQGTRLTVV.

The chain combines TRBV28 with TRBJ2-7; D may correspond to TRBD1 or TRBD2 (6 bases each). Germline CDR1 is MDHEN and CDR2 is SYDVKM. The V end was cut by 3 bases, the J end by 1 base, with 22 bases between. The CDR3 is made up of 18 amino acids. The CDR3 reads CASSFSFEGGRASYEQYF. Here the CDR3 DNA reads TGTGCCAGCAGTTTTTCATTTGAGGGGGGAAGGGCTTCCTACGAGCAGTACTTC.

The sample holds a few counts of this clonotype. This rearrangement joins TRBV29-1 to TRBJ1-5, with a weak D call TRBD1 (6 bases). The germline CDR1 and CDR2 sequences are SQVTM and ANQGSEA. This CDR3 region has 19 residues. Trimming shortened V by 4 bases and J by 0 bases, and 25 bases separated the two germline ends. CDR3 loop: CSVALGPGGPGASNQPQHF. DNA of the CDR3: TGCAGCGTTGCTCTCGGACCCGGTGGGCCAGGGGCTAGCAATCAGCCCCAGCATTTT. Using reference TRBV29-1 and TRBJ1-5 for the parts outside the CDR3, the full variable domain is SAVISQKPSRDICQRGTSLTIQCQVDSQVTMMFWYRQQPGQSLTLIATANQGSEATYESGFVIDKFPISRPNLTFSTLTVSNMSPEDSSIYLCSVALGPGGPGASNQPQHFGDGTRLSIL.

This clonotype has just a few counts. The genes are TRBV24-1 and TRBJ1-1; 7 positions agree with TRBD1. The CDR3 length is 12 residues. The germline V gene encodes CDR1 KGHDR and CDR2 SFDVKD. The trim removed 3 bases at V and 9 bases at J, leaving 3 bases unmatched. The CDR3 here is CATSDLTGKAFF. Here the CDR3 DNA reads TGTGCCACCAGTGATCTGACAGGGAAAGCTTTCTTT.

V gene TRBV7-2 combines with J gene TRBJ1-1; no definite D call. V was trimmed by 3 bases and J by 6 bases, leaving 11 bases between them. CDR3 length equals 13 residues. Looked up from germline, CDR1 is SGHTA and CDR2 is FQGNSA. This chain's CDR3 is CASSLGDSPEAFF. CDR3 DNA: TGTGCCAGCAGCTTGGGCGACTCCCCTGAAGCTTTCTTT.

This clonotype was counted only a few times. V usage is TRBV24-1 and J usage is TRBJ2-1; 8 bases line up with TRBD2. Trimming took 0 bases from V and 5 from J; bases not matched to a gene: 8. CDR1 and CDR2 from the germline V gene are KGHDR and SFDVKD. The CDR3 contains 17 residues. The CDR3 coding sequence is TGTGCCACCAGTGATTTGAAGGCGGGGGGACATCACAATGAGCAGTTCTTC. Encoded protein: CATSDLKAGGHHNEQFF.

J is TRBJ2-5 and V is TRBV29-1, with 10 bases aligning to TRBD2. Germline V gene data show CDR1 as SQVTM and CDR2 as ANQGSEA. V trimming: 4 bases; J trimming: 2 bases; junction bases outside the gene matches: 7. CDR3 length: 15 residues. CDR3 residues: CSVGRSGRSQETQYF. The CDR3 nucleotides are TGCAGCGTTGGTCGTAGCGGGAGGTCACAAGAGACCCAGTACTTC.

Ten or more counts support this clonotype. V gene TRBV5-1 combines with J gene TRBJ1-3, with D perhaps matching TRBD1 (5 bases). The V end lost 0 bases, the J end lost 7 bases, and 14 bases lay between the germline ends. CDR1 SGHRS and CDR2 YFSETQ come from the germline V gene. The CDR3 sequence is 15 residues long. The CDR3 DNA follows: TGCGCCAGCAGCTTGGGACAGCCCCTGGGGAACACCATATATTTT. It translates to CASSLGQPLGNTIYF.

This chain uses TRBV5-1 with TRBJ1-1, with 7 positions matching TRBD1. The J segment lost 5 bases and the V segment lost 0 bases, leaving 13 bases of the junction unmatched. Germline V gene lookup returns CDR1 SGHRS and CDR2 YFSETQ. The CDR3 contains 17 residues. CDR3 in amino acids: CASSLAGQGGVYTEAFF. In DNA form, the CDR3 reads TGCGCCAGCAGCTTGGCGGGGCAGGGGGGAGTATATACTGAAGCTTTCTTT.

This clonotype was picked up a small number of times. The V call is TRBV4-1, the J call TRBJ1-1; a weak D match, TRBD1 (5 bases). The germline V gene has CDR1 MGHRA and CDR2 YSYEKL. This CDR3 has 18 residues. Trimming shortened V by 1 base and J by 3 bases, and 21 bases separated the two germline ends. CDR3 DNA: TGCGCCAGCAGCCAAGTAGTGCAGGGTTTTGCCGAGGACACTGAAGCTTTCTTT. This encodes CASSQVVQGFAEDTEAFF.

This clonotype showed up just a few times. DNA of the CDR3: TGCAGCGCGACTAAGGGGAACACTGAAGCTTTCTTT. This gives the protein CSATKGNTEAFF. The rearrangement links TRBV29-1 to TRBJ1-1; D is ambiguous. CDR3 size: 12 residues. Per the germline V gene, CDR1 is SQVTM and CDR2 is ANQGSEA. The ends were cut back, 7 bases at V and 1 base at J, with 10 bases in the middle. The full variable domain, in which reference TRBV29-1 and TRBJ1-1 provide the parts outside the CDR3, is SAVISQKPSRDICQRGTSLTIQCQVDSQVTMMFWYRQQPGQSLTLIATANQGSEATYESGFVIDKFPISRPNLTFSTLTVSNMSPEDSSIYLCSATKGNTEAFFGQGTRLTVV.

This clonotype appeared once. One end of the junction fails to match germline, which may point to a read error. The chain joins TRBV9 to TRBJ2-2; D ambiguous. Looked up from germline, CDR1 is SGDLS and CDR2 is YYNGEE. The CDR3 runs 16 residues. The CDR3 region has the DNA TGTTCCAGCAGCGTAGTGAAGGGCCCTCAGACCGGGGAGCTGTTTTTT. This sequence encodes CSSSVVKGPQTGELFF. The complete variable domain, with remaining parts taken from reference TRBV9 and TRBJ2-2, reads DSGVTQTPKHLITATGQRVTLRCSPRSGDLSVYWYQQSLDQGLQFLIQYYNGEERAKGNILERFSAQQFPDLHSELNLSSLELGDSALYFCSSSVVKGPQTGELFFGEGSRLTVL.

Many counts were recorded for this clonotype. The chain has TRBV20-1 and TRBJ1-3; D not resolved. V was cut by 6 bases and J by 0 bases, with 9 bases left in between. CDR3 length equals 13 residues. Germline CDR1 is DFQATT and CDR2 is SNEGSKA (reference sequence). In nucleotides, the CDR3 is TGCAGTGCGGTAGGACTCTCTGGAAACACCATATATTTT. Protein product: CSAVGLSGNTIYF.

On this clonotype itself: This clone may be a read error of a much larger clone one base away. The CDR3 loop reads CVSTPGPHTEAFF. DNA of the CDR3: TGTGTCAGCACCCCCGGGCCCCACACTGAAGCTTTCTTT. The chain links TRBV2 to TRBJ1-1; D gene uncertain. There are 13 residues in the CDR3. Germline lookup yields CDR1 SNHLY and CDR2 FYNNEI.

The chain links TRBV28 to TRBJ1-2, with D uncertain. The V end lost 5 bases, the J end lost 4 bases, and 14 bases lay between the germline ends. Germline V gene data show CDR1 as MDHEN and CDR2 as SYDVKM. This CDR3 spans 14 amino acids. The CDR3, as DNA: TGTGCCAGCAGTACGCGAGCAGGCCCCTATGGCTACACCTTC. Protein product: CASSTRAGPYGYTF.

The J gene is TRBJ2-3, the V gene TRBV7-9; D gene ambiguous. Germline CDR1 reads SEHNR; CDR2 reads FQNEAQ (reference sequence). Trimming removed 7 bases at V and 3 bases at J, with 11 bases between. The CDR3 spans 13 residues. The CDR3 sequence is CASTLEITDTQYF. The DNA for the CDR3 is TGTGCCAGCACCCTCGAGATTACAGATACGCAGTATTTT.

This clonotype was picked up a small number of times. The chain carries TRBV9 and TRBJ1-1, with D unclear. V gave up 0 bases and J gave up 3 bases, with 9 bases separating them. Germline CDR1 reads SGDLS; CDR2 reads YYNGEE. The CDR3 sequence is 14 residues long. CDR3 DNA: TGTGCCAGCAGCGTAGAGAGCAGCGACACTGAAGCTTTCTTT. Translation: CASSVESSDTEAFF.

The chain recombines TRBV2 with TRBJ1-2, with D maybe TRBD1 (6 bases). The CDR3 runs to 11 residues. From germline, CDR1 is SNHLY and CDR2 FYNNEI. Trimming left V 5 bases short and J 8 bases short, with 9 bases between. CDR3 residues: CASSRTEGYTF. CDR3 bases: TGTGCCAGCAGTCGGACAGAAGGCTACACCTTC.

This clonotype was counted ten times or more. The chain joins TRBV11-2 to TRBJ2-1, with D tentatively TRBD2 (6 bases). CDR1 SGHAT and CDR2 FQNNGV come from the germline V gene. CDR3 length: 13 amino acids. V was shortened by 7 bases and J by 7 bases, with 14 bases between the two germline ends. CDR3 DNA: TGTGCCAGCAATATCGGGACTGGTAATGAGCAGTTCTTC. Residues: CASNIGTGNEQFF.

In this sample, this clonotype turned up a few times. The chain uses TRBV5-5 and TRBJ2-1; 7 bases agree with TRBD2. V was clipped by 4 bases and J by 9 bases; unmatched bases: 16. This CDR3 is built from 16 residues. Germline CDR1 SGHKS, CDR2 YYEKEE (reference sequence). The CDR3 DNA is TGTGCCAGCAGCCTTTTAGCTGGCGGGAGTCCTTTTGAGCAGTTCTTC. It codes for CASSLLAGGSPFEQFF.

A note on this clonotype: The junction shows a germline mismatch at one end, possibly a read error. The chain couples TRBV7-2 to TRBJ1-2; TRBD1 agrees at 12 bases. Looked up from germline, CDR1 is SGHTA and CDR2 is FQGNSA. This CDR3 region has 14 residues. The CDR3 nucleotides read TGTGCCAGCAGCTATTCCGGGACAGGGGGCTTAGACGCCTTC. Its protein is CASSYSGTGGLDAF.

V is TRBV2 and J is TRBJ1-4, with D hard to call. The germline V gene encodes CDR1 SNHLY and CDR2 FYNNEI. Trimming took 0 bases from V and 8 from J, leaving 4 bases between them. The CDR3 has 12 residues. The CDR3 reads CASSEAGEKLFF. The CDR3, as DNA: TGTGCCAGCAGTGAAGCTGGGGAAAAACTGTTTTTT.

The chain employs TRBV6-5 and TRBJ2-5; D is unresolved. This CDR3 contains 15 residues. The germline V gene encodes CDR1 MNHEY and CDR2 SVGAGI. V was clipped by 0 bases and J by 2 bases, with 10 bases between them. The CDR3: CASSYSWTTQETQYF. DNA for the CDR3: TGTGCCAGCAGTTACTCGTGGACGACTCAAGAGACCCAGTACTTC.

The rearrangement links TRBV20-1 to TRBJ2-2; 7 nucleotides agree with TRBD2. CDR3 length equals 13 residues. The trim removed 4 bases at V and 5 bases at J, leaving 4 bases unmatched. Germline V gene sequence: CDR1 DFQATT, CDR2 SNEGSKA (reference sequence). The CDR3 region is CSATTSPTGELFF. DNA for the CDR3: TGCAGTGCTACGACTAGCCCGACCGGGGAGCTGTTTTTT.

V and J are TRBV7-2 and TRBJ1-1; D is uncertain. Trimming left V 5 bases short and J 7 bases short, with 14 bases between. This CDR3 has 13 amino acids. Germline CDR1 SGHTA, CDR2 FQGNSA. CDR3 loop: CASSPRTWGEAFF. Here the CDR3 DNA reads TGTGCCAGCAGCCCAAGAACATGGGGTGAAGCTTTCTTT.

This clonotype was found a few times. This chain uses TRBV10-3 with TRBJ1-1; TRBD1 might be the D (5 bases). The V end lost 3 bases, the J end lost 7 bases, and 9 bases lay between the germline ends. The germline V gene has CDR1 ENHRY and CDR2 SYGVKD. There are 12 residues in the CDR3. DNA of the CDR3: TGTGCCATCAGTGATGGGGCCAGTGAAGCTTTCTTT. Protein: CAISDGASEAFF.

This clonotype was seen a handful of times. The chain is built from TRBV7-2 and TRBJ1-1, with D hard to call. CDR1 and CDR2 from the germline V gene are SGHTA and FQGNSA. CDR3 size: 10 residues. Trimming shortened V by 5 bases and J by 11 bases, and 9 bases separated the two germline ends. The CDR3 nucleotides read TGTGCCAGCAGCCTACTAACCGCTTTCTTT. Translated: CASSLLTAFF.